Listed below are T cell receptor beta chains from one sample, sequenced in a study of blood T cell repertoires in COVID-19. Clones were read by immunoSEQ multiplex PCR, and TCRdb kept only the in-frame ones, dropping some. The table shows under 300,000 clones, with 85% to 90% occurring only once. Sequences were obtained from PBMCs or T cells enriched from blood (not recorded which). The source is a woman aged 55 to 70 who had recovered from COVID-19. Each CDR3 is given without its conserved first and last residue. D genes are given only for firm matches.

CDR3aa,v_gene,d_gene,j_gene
ASSFRGLGNQPQH,TRBV28,-,TRBJ1-5
ASTSTGSNEKLF,TRBV5-6,-,TRBJ1-4
ASSPPARFYEQY,TRBV18,-,TRBJ2-7
ASSRGGGDSYNSPLH,TRBV3-1/TRBV3-2,-,TRBJ1-6
ASSVGTGFGELF,TRBV9,TRBD1,TRBJ2-2
ASSQDTTEYNYGYT,TRBV3-1/TRBV3-2,-,TRBJ1-2
ASSIAGIYGYT,TRBV7-9,-,TRBJ1-2
ASSLVSGQPYNEQF,TRBV5-1,TRBD1,TRBJ2-1
ATSDYIATDTQY,TRBV24-1,-,TRBJ2-3
ASRQQGLNTEAF,TRBV28,TRBD1,TRBJ1-1
ASSQQYEQY,TRBV5-1,-,TRBJ2-7
ASSPTPQETQY,TRBV28,-,TRBJ2-5
ASSQTGGVYEQY,TRBV2,-,TRBJ2-7
ASRFFSGNTIY,TRBV5-5,-,TRBJ1-3
ASSLLGGDNEKLF,TRBV5-1,-,TRBJ1-4
ASSPQQVNTEAF,TRBV18,-,TRBJ1-1
SVHRDSGDGYT,TRBV29-1,-,TRBJ1-2
ASSTTFTSNQPQH,TRBV7-8,-,TRBJ1-5
ASSQTTGVMNTEAF,TRBV5-1,TRBD1,TRBJ1-1
ASSPSSGTYNSPLH,TRBV3-1/TRBV3-2,-,TRBJ1-6
ASSLAGGLADTQY,TRBV7-3,TRBD2,TRBJ2-3
ASSSGQGYETQY,TRBV11-3,TRBD1,TRBJ2-5
ASSSTRGRLYGYT,TRBV28,TRBD1,TRBJ1-2
AISGGLGEKLF,TRBV10-3,-,TRBJ1-4